The rows below give T cell receptor beta chains drawn from one sample of a study of T cells in Graves' hyperthyroidism and ophthalmopathy. TCRdb passed the multiplex PCR reads through MiXCR, listing each CDR3 protein once. The sample yields hundreds of thousands of distinct CDR3 sequences, 15% to 17% seen once. The source material was blood. The receptors originated from a woman younger than 35 with Graves' hyperthyroidism. The CDR3 runs from the conserved cysteine through the conserved F or W. The order of the fields is V gene, clone size, J gene, D gene, CDR3 DNA, CDR3 protein. The D gene is left open where the match is weak. Some rows have no size entry. The others give once, few or many, or a class for an expanded clone.

v_call: TRBV20-1; clone_size: .; j_call: TRBJ1-1; d_call: TRBD1; cdr3_nt: TGCAGTGCTAGACCCCGGACAGGGTTGAACACTGAAGCTTTCTTT; cdr3_aa: CSARPRTGLNTEAFF
v_call: TRBV20-1; clone_size: many; j_call: TRBJ2-3; d_call: .; cdr3_nt: TGCAGTGCTAGGTGGACGACTAGCACAGATACGCAGTATTTT; cdr3_aa: CSARWTTSTDTQYF
v_call: TRBV5-1; clone_size: once; j_call: TRBJ2-5; d_call: TRBD2; cdr3_nt: TGCGCCAGCAGCTCCGGACTAGCGGGAGGCTTCCGCCCCGAGACCCAGTACTTC; cdr3_aa: CASSSGLAGGFRPETQYF
v_call: TRBV20-1; clone_size: .; j_call: TRBJ2-7; d_call: TRBD2; cdr3_nt: TGCAGTGCTAGAGCACATACGGGACTACCCTACGAGCAGTACTTC; cdr3_aa: CSARAHTGLPYEQYF
v_call: TRBV6-2/TRBV6-3; clone_size: .; j_call: TRBJ2-4; d_call: .; cdr3_nt: TGTGCCAGCAGTACTTTATTGGACAAACAAAACATTCAGTACTTC; cdr3_aa: CASSTLLDKQNIQYF
v_call: TRBV7-9; clone_size: many; j_call: TRBJ1-2; d_call: .; cdr3_nt: TGTGCCAGCAGTTTTATAGGGGGGAGCTATGGCTACACCTTC; cdr3_aa: CASSFIGGSYGYTF
v_call: TRBV2; clone_size: many; j_call: TRBJ1-1; d_call: .; cdr3_nt: TGTGCCAGCGATATCGCAGGACTGAACACTGAAGCTTTCTTT; cdr3_aa: CASDIAGLNTEAFF
v_call: TRBV11-3; clone_size: many; j_call: TRBJ2-1; d_call: .; cdr3_nt: TGTGCCAGCAGCTTAGTCAGAAGTAACAATGAGCAGTTCTTC; cdr3_aa: CASSLVRSNNEQFF
v_call: TRBV9; clone_size: .; j_call: TRBJ2-3; d_call: TRBD2; cdr3_nt: TGTGCCAGCAGCGCCGGACTAGCGGGAGATGATACGCAGTATTTT; cdr3_aa: CASSAGLAGDDTQYF
v_call: TRBV20-1; clone_size: .; j_call: TRBJ2-7; d_call: TRBD1; cdr3_nt: TGCAGTGCACGCCGTGACAGGGCGATGGGCGAGCAGTACTTC; cdr3_aa: CSARRDRAMGEQYF
v_call: TRBV7-9; clone_size: .; j_call: TRBJ2-7; d_call: .; cdr3_nt: TGTGCCAGCAGCTTAACCCCCGGCGACGAGCAGTACTTC; cdr3_aa: CASSLTPGDEQYF
v_call: TRBV20-1; clone_size: .; j_call: TRBJ2-7; d_call: .; cdr3_nt: TGCAGTGCGGAATTCTTAGGAGAGCAGTACTTC; cdr3_aa: CSAEFLGEQYF
v_call: TRBV28; clone_size: few; j_call: TRBJ1-5; d_call: TRBD1; cdr3_nt: TGTGCCAGCATCCGGCGGACAGGGAATCAGCCCCAGCATTTT; cdr3_aa: CASIRRTGNQPQHF
v_call: TRBV28; clone_size: many; j_call: TRBJ1-2; d_call: .; cdr3_nt: TGTGCCAGCAATTCCCAGGTTAACTATGGCTACACCTTC; cdr3_aa: CASNSQVNYGYTF
v_call: TRBV6-5; clone_size: many; j_call: TRBJ1-2; d_call: TRBD1; cdr3_nt: TGTGCCAGCTCCACCGAACTAACAGGGGATGGTGGCTACACCTTC; cdr3_aa: CASSTELTGDGGYTF
v_call: TRBV6-1; clone_size: .; j_call: TRBJ2-1; d_call: TRBD1; cdr3_nt: TGTGCCAGCAGTACAGATGACAGGGGGATGAATGAGCAGTTCTTC; cdr3_aa: CASSTDDRGMNEQFF
v_call: TRBV11-2; clone_size: many; j_call: TRBJ1-5; d_call: TRBD1; cdr3_nt: TGTGCCAGCAGCGCGGGGACAGTTCCAATGCAGCCCCAGCATTTT; cdr3_aa: CASSAGTVPMQPQHF
v_call: TRBV5-6; clone_size: .; j_call: TRBJ2-3; d_call: TRBD2; cdr3_nt: TGTGCCAGCAGATTTCTAGCGGAGTGGGGCACAGATACGCAGTATTTT; cdr3_aa: CASRFLAEWGTDTQYF
v_call: TRBV20-1; clone_size: few; j_call: TRBJ2-1; d_call: TRBD2; cdr3_nt: TGCAGTGCTAGAGATGATATGCGGGAGGGGCCCTACAATGAGCAGTTCTTC; cdr3_aa: CSARDDMREGPYNEQFF
v_call: TRBV6-1; clone_size: few; j_call: TRBJ2-7; d_call: .; cdr3_nt: TGTGCCAGCATAGGAACTAGTCTCTACGAGCAGTACTTC; cdr3_aa: CASIGTSLYEQYF
v_call: TRBV11-2; clone_size: many; j_call: TRBJ1-2; d_call: .; cdr3_nt: TGTGCCAGCAGCGGGATTCTGACGTTCGGCTACACCTTC; cdr3_aa: CASSGILTFGYTF
v_call: TRBV10-3; clone_size: many; j_call: TRBJ1-1; d_call: .; cdr3_nt: TGTGCCATCAGGAGGACAGCCAACACTGAAGCTTTCTTT; cdr3_aa: CAIRRTANTEAFF
v_call: TRBV28; clone_size: many; j_call: TRBJ1-5; d_call: .; cdr3_nt: TGTGCCAGCAGTTTCATACAAAGTCAGCCCCAGCATTTT; cdr3_aa: CASSFIQSQPQHF
v_call: TRBV20-1; clone_size: many; j_call: TRBJ2-3; d_call: .; cdr3_nt: TGCAGTGCTAGAGTCGATAGGGGGACAGATACGCAGTATTTT; cdr3_aa: CSARVDRGTDTQYF
v_call: TRBV11-2; clone_size: .; j_call: TRBJ1-5; d_call: .; cdr3_nt: TGTGCCTGCAGCTTTACGGATCAGCCCCAGCATTTT; cdr3_aa: CACSFTDQPQHF
v_call: TRBV12-3/TRBV12-4; clone_size: many; j_call: TRBJ1-1; d_call: .; cdr3_nt: TGTGCCAGCACCTCCAGGGAGGGGAGGCACACTGAAGCTTTCTTT; cdr3_aa: CASTSREGRHTEAFF
v_call: TRBV6-1; clone_size: many; j_call: TRBJ2-3; d_call: TRBD2; cdr3_nt: TGTGCCAGCAGTGCCATCGGGCTAGCGGGGTCAGATACGCAGTATTTT; cdr3_aa: CASSAIGLAGSDTQYF
v_call: TRBV4-3; clone_size: many; j_call: TRBJ2-5; d_call: TRBD1; cdr3_nt: TGCGCCAGCAGCCCAATGAGACAGGGAAGACAAGAGACCCAGTACTTC; cdr3_aa: CASSPMRQGRQETQYF